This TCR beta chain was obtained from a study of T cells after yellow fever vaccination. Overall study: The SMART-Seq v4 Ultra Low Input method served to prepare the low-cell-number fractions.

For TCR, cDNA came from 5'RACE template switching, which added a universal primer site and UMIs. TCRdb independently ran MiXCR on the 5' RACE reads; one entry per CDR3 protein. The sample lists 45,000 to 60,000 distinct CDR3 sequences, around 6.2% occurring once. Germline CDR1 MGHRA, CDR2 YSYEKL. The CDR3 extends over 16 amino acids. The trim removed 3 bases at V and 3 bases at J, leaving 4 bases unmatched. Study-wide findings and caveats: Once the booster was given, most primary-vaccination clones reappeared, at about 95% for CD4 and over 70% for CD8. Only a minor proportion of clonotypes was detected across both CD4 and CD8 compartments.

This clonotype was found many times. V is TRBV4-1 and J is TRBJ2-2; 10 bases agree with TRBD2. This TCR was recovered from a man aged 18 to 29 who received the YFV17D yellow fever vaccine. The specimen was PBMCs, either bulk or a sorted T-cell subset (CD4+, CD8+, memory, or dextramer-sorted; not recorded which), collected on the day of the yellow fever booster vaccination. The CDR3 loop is CASSHLAGVDTGELFF. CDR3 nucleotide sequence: TGCGCCAGCAGCCATCTAGCGGGGGTAGACACCGGGGAGCTGTTTTTT.